This record covers a single TCR beta chain. The sample belongs to a study of blood T cell repertoires in COVID-19. The wider study: Both acute and convalescent COVID-19 samples were obtained from the United States, Italy and Spain. PBMCs, B-cell-depleted T cells, or T cells provided the cDNA or gDNA that made up the material.

The CDR3 is made up of 12 amino acids. Deletions cut 8 bases from V and 6 bases from J, with 13 bases between. Per the original data handling: Reference gene primer amplification yielded estimated nucleated cell counts. Clones were read by immunoSEQ multiplex PCR, and TCRdb kept only the in-frame ones, dropping some. V and J calls and clone size are as listed in that table; D and trimming were resolved from the DNA. The sample has around 180,000 clones, about four fifths seen once. This sequence originates from an older man with active or convalescent COVID-19. The J gene is TRBJ1-1, the V gene TRBV12-3 or TRBV12-4; maybe TRBD1 (5 bases). Sequencing was carried out using peripheral blood. The CDR3 sequence: CASRGGSSEAFF. The CDR3 nucleotides are TGTGCCAGCCGGGGGGGATCCTCTGAAGCTTTCTTT.